This T cell receptor (beta chain) stems from a study of CXCR3-negative and CXCR3-positive naive CD8 T cells. Turning to this clonotype: The antigen is unknown.

The CDR3 contains 11 residues. Looked up from germline, CDR1 is SQVTM and CDR2 is ANQGSEA. The authors prepared UMI-labeled TRB cDNA libraries by 5' RACE. Following a re-call of the 5' RACE reads, TCRdb has one entry per CDR3 protein and lacks DNA. Recorded for this sample: around 65,000 distinct CDR3 sequences. Study-wide results and limits: The study found more hydrophobic TRB CDR3s in CXCR3-positive naive cells than in CXCR3-negative naive cells.

The receptor's source is a human donor in good health. Some clones in this sample may be carry-over from other donors' samples. Sequenced input: naive CXCR3+ CD8+ T cells from blood. The subset was: CD45RO-CCR7+CD27+CD95- naive CD8+ T cells expressing CXCR3 (TNR3+). The chain links TRBV29-1 to TRBJ1-2. This CDR3 is CSVDEGNGYTF.